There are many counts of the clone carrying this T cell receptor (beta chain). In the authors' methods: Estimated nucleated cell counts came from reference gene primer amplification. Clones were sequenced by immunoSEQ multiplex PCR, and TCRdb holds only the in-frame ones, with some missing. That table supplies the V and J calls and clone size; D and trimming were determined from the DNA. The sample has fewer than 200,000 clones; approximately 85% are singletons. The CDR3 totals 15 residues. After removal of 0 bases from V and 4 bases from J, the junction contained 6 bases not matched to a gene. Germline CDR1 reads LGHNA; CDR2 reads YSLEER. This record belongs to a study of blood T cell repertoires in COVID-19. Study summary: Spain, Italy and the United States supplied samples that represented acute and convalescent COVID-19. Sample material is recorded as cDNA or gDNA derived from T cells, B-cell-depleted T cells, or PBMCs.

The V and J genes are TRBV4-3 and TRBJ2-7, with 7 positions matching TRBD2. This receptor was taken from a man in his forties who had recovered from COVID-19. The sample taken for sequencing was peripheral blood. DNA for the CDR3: TGCGCCAGCAGCCAAGAGCTAGCGGAGGCGTACGAGCAGTACTTC. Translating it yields CASSQELAEAYEQYF.